This is a list of T cell receptor beta chains from one sample in a study of T cells after yellow fever vaccination. TCRdb re-derived calls from the 5' RACE reads in MiXCR, one entry per CDR3 protein. Of about 310,000 distinct CDR3 sequences in the sample, around 3.6% were seen once. This specimen was PBMCs, taken on the day of the yellow fever booster vaccination. The receptors come from a man aged 18 to 29 who received the YFV17D yellow fever vaccine. Each CDR3 is given with its conserved first and last residue. The D gene is left open where the match is weak. Not every row has a clone size; where given, it reads once, few, many or a size class.

J | V | size | D | DNA | CDR3
TRBJ2-5 | TRBV10-3 | NA | NA | TGTGCCATCAGTGAAAGTGGGGCGCCTTTAGGGAACCAGTACTTC | CAISESGAPLGNQYF
TRBJ2-5 | TRBV29-1 | NA | NA | TGCAGCGTTGATGACGAGCAAGAGACCCAGTACTTC | CSVDDEQETQYF
TRBJ1-1 | TRBV25-1 | few | NA | TGTGCCAGCAGTGTCTGGGGGGAAGCTTTCTTT | CASSVWGEAFF
TRBJ2-1 | TRBV5-5 | NA | NA | TGTGCCAGCAGCGTCCAGGGATACAATGAGCAGTTCTTC | CASSVQGYNEQFF
TRBJ2-1 | TRBV19 | few | TRBD1 | TGTGCCAGTAGTACGGACAGGGCGGGTCAAGATGAGCAGTTCTTC | CASSTDRAGQDEQFF
TRBJ2-3 | TRBV6-5 | many | NA | TGTGCCAGCAGTTTCCGGAGGGGCGCGGGCGGTAATACGCAGTATTTT | CASSFRRGAGGNTQYF
TRBJ2-5 | TRBV28 | many | TRBD2 | TGTGCCAGCCGGTCCTCCGAGCGGGGGGGAGAGACCCAGTACTTC | CASRSSERGGETQYF
TRBJ2-1 | TRBV12-3/TRBV12-4 | NA | TRBD2 | TGTGCCAGCAGAGCCAGGCTAGCGGGGGGGCTCAATGAGCAGTTCTTC | CASRARLAGGLNEQFF
TRBJ2-3 | TRBV7-2 | NA | NA | TGTGCCAGCAGCACGGATTCAGTTCCGCAGTATTTT | CASSTDSVPQYF
TRBJ1-1 | TRBV4-2 | few | NA | TGTGCCAGTACGGGGGAGGGGGAGAACACTGAAGCTTTCTTT | CASTGEGENTEAFF
TRBJ1-2 | TRBV4-1 | many | NA | TGCGCCAGCAGCAGGGACGGGGGAAACTATGGCTACACCTTC | CASSRDGGNYGYTF
TRBJ2-1 | TRBV12-3/TRBV12-4 | many | NA | TGTGCCACTGAGAGGGTGGACAATGAGCAGTTCTTC | CATERVDNEQFF
TRBJ1-1 | TRBV12-3/TRBV12-4 | NA | TRBD1 | TGTGCCAGCAGAGAATATTTCCGGGACAGTCAATTTATGAACACTGAAGCTTTCTTT | CASREYFRDSQFMNTEAFF
TRBJ2-1 | TRBV9 | NA | NA | TGTGCCAGCAGCGATGTGAGGGACGACAATGAGCAGTTCTTC | CASSDVRDDNEQFF
TRBJ1-4 | TRBV18 | NA | NA | TGTGCCAGCTCACCCCAACAAAGGCAAGGGAGTGAAAAACTGTTTTTT | CASSPQQRQGSEKLFF
TRBJ2-3 | TRBV4-1 | NA | TRBD2 | TGCGCCAGCAGCCAGGGATCGTACGGGGGGGGTCTCCCCCCAGATACGCAGTATTTT | CASSQGSYGGGLPPDTQYF
TRBJ2-2 | TRBV30 | few | NA | TGTGCCTGGACAGGGGCCGGGGAGCTGTTTTTT | CAWTGAGELFF
TRBJ2-3 | TRBV24-1 | NA | TRBD1 | TGTGCCACCAGTGACCTGGGGACAGTCCCTTTAACGGGGGATACGCAGTATTTT | CATSDLGTVPLTGDTQYF
TRBJ2-1 | TRBV11-2 | many | TRBD1 | TGTGCCAGCAGCTACCTTTGGGGGGACAGGGGCTACAATGAGCAGTTCTTC | CASSYLWGDRGYNEQFF
TRBJ1-4 | TRBV5-1 | many | TRBD1 | TGCGCCAGCAGCCTGGACAGGGGAGGAACTAATGAAAAACTGTTTTTT | CASSLDRGGTNEKLFF
TRBJ1-6 | TRBV20-1 | few | TRBD1 | TGCAGTGCGAAGCCGGGACAGGACACACCCCTCCACTTT | CSAKPGQDTPLHF
TRBJ1-2 | TRBV11-2 | NA | NA | TGTGCCAGCAGGAGACTGACCGGGACCGGTATGATGTATGGCTACACCTTC | CASRRLTGTGMMYGYTF
TRBJ2-2 | TRBV3-1 | many | NA | TGTGCCAGCAGCCGTCGCACCGGGGAGCTGTTTTTT | CASSRRTGELFF
TRBJ2-1 | TRBV29-1 | many | NA | TGCAGCGTTGATACAGTACAGCAGTTCTTC | CSVDTVQQFF
TRBJ2-1 | TRBV18 | few | TRBD2 | TGTGCCAGCTCGCCGGCGAGGGCTAGCGGGGGACCATACAATGAGCAGTTCTTC | CASSPARASGGPYNEQFF
TRBJ1-2 | TRBV20-1 | many | TRBD1 | TGCAGTGCTCGGGACAGGGGTGGCTACACCTTC | CSARDRGGYTF
TRBJ2-5 | TRBV2 | NA | NA | TGTGCCAGCAGTGACCTTGTTGGGGAGACCCAGTACTTC | CASSDLVGETQYF
TRBJ1-2 | TRBV4-1 | NA | NA | TGCGCCAGCAGCCAATTAGCCGGAGAGGTCAATGGCTACACCTTC | CASSQLAGEVNGYTF
TRBJ2-1 | TRBV4-2 | many | TRBD2 | TGTGCCAGCAGCCCCGTTAGCGGGGGGGATCACAATGAGCAGTTCTTC | CASSPVSGGDHNEQFF
TRBJ2-7 | TRBV30 | many | NA | TGTGCCTGGGGCCCACAAGGTACCTACGAGCAGTACTTC | CAWGPQGTYEQYF
TRBJ2-1 | TRBV5-1 | many | TRBD1 | TGCGCCAGCAGCTTTTCTACAGGGGGCAATGAGCAGTTCTTC | CASSFSTGGNEQFF
TRBJ1-6 | TRBV5-5 | many | NA | TGTGCCAGCAGCCCCGGGACCTGGGATTCACCCCTCCACTTT | CASSPGTWDSPLHF
TRBJ2-1 | TRBV7-9 | many | TRBD2 | TGTGCCAGCAGCCCCCGTGGGGCTAGCGGTTACAATGAGCAGTTCTTC | CASSPRGASGYNEQFF
TRBJ2-1 | TRBV5-1 | many | TRBD2 | TGCGCCAGCAGCTTGAATTGGGGGGGCTACAATGAGCAGTTCTTC | CASSLNWGGYNEQFF
TRBJ2-3 | TRBV27 | many | NA | TGTGCCAGCAGTTTCTCAGGTTTACTAGCCGGAGATACGCAGTATTTT | CASSFSGLLAGDTQYF
TRBJ1-2 | TRBV30 | few | NA | TGTGCCTGGAGTGTAAACGCGCCTGGTAGTTACACCTTC | CAWSVNAPGSYTF
TRBJ2-7 | TRBV7-9 | many | TRBD1 | TGTGCCAGCAGCTTAGTTGGACAGGCCTACGAGCAGTACTTC | CASSLVGQAYEQYF
TRBJ2-1 | TRBV11-2 | many | NA | TGTGCCAGCACCCCGGGGGCCCCGAATCTGCAGTTCTTC | CASTPGAPNLQFF
TRBJ2-1 | TRBV10-3 | many | TRBD2 | TGTGCCATCAGTGACCCTGGGGGGGACAATGAGCAGTTCTTC | CAISDPGGDNEQFF
TRBJ2-7 | TRBV12-3/TRBV12-4 | NA | NA | TGTGCCAGCAGTTTTGGGGTTGGCAGCGACGAGCAGTACTTC | CASSFGVGSDEQYF
TRBJ1-3 | TRBV5-1 | few | NA | TGCGCCAGCAGCCTTTTAGGGCTTCTGGGAAACACCATATATTTT | CASSLLGLLGNTIYF
TRBJ1-1 | TRBV5-1 | NA | TRBD1 | TGCGCCAGCAGCTCTCGTCCCGGGACAGGGTTGGACACTGAAGCTTTCTTT | CASSSRPGTGLDTEAFF
TRBJ2-1 | TRBV5-4 | NA | NA | TGTGCCAGCAGCTTGGCGGTTAGGGGCAATGAGCAGTTCTTC | CASSLAVRGNEQFF
TRBJ2-7 | TRBV5-1 | many | TRBD1 | TGCGCCAGCAGCTCCGTGACAGGGACCTACGAGCAGTACTTC | CASSSVTGTYEQYF
TRBJ2-7 | TRBV11-2 | NA | NA | TGTGCCAGCAGCTTAGAGCTTGGACTCTTACGACGCTACGAGCAGTACTTC | CASSLELGLLRRYEQYF
TRBJ2-5 | TRBV7-8 | few | NA | TGTGCCAGCAGCTTTTTATGGGGGGAGACCCAGTACTTC | CASSFLWGETQYF
TRBJ1-3 | TRBV23-1 | many | TRBD1 | TGCGCCATAAACGACGTAACAGGGGCTGGAAACACCATATATTTT | CAINDVTGAGNTIYF
TRBJ1-2 | TRBV4-3 | few | NA | TGCGCCAGCAGCCAAGAGGCGCAGTTCGGGACCAGAAACTATGGCTACACCTTC | CASSQEAQFGTRNYGYTF